This T cell receptor (beta chain) stems from a study of blood T cells in healthy people across ages. Then a second PCR, running about 6 to 11 cycles, was carried out with a sample-barcoded 5' primer and a J-beta primer mix. Each of the samples gave a minimum of 3 million paired-end reads that contained CDR3. TCRdb reprocessed the 5' RACE reads with MiXCR, giving one entry per CDR3 protein. The data contain roughly 1,800,000 distinct CDR3 sequences, just under 50% of them singletons. Germline V gene lookup returns CDR1 SGHRS and CDR2 YFSETQ. V was trimmed by 2 bases and J by 8 bases, leaving 10 bases between them. The CDR3 is 12 residues long. General study results and limits: Older age coincided with a roughly linear decline in TCR beta diversity per million T cells. Relative to aged donors, long-lived donors carried more naive CD4+ cells and displayed higher diversity. Strongly correlated with naive T cell percentage was TCR beta diversity.

This clonotype was seen once. Antigen specificity is unknown. Material for sequencing was blood. This chain links TRBV5-1 with TRBJ1-2, with D uncertain. The sequence was obtained from a woman aged 40 to 50 in good health. The CDR3 region is CASSFLKDGYTF. CDR3 nucleotides: TGCGCCAGCAGCTTCCTTAAGGACGGCTACACCTTC. The full variable domain, with the rest looked up from reference TRBV5-1 and TRBJ1-2, is KAGVTQTPRYLIKTRGQQVTLSCSPISGHRSVSWYQQTPGQGLQFLFEYFSETQRNKGNFPGRFSGRQFSNSRSEMNVSTLELGDSALYLCASSFLKDGYTFGSGTRLTVV.